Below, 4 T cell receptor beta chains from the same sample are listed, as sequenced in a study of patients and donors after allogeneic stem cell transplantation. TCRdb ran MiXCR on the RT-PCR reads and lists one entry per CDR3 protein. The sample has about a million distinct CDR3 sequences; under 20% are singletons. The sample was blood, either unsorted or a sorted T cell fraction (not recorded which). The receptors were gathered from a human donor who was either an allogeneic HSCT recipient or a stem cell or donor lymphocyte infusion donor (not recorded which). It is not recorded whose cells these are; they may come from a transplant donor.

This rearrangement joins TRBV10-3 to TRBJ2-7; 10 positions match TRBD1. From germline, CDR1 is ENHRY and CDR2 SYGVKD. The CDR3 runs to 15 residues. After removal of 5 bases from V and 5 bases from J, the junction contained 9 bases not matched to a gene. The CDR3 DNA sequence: TGTGCCATCAGTTCCTCTAGGACAGGGGGGAACGAGCAGTACTTC. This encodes CAISSSRTGGNEQYF.

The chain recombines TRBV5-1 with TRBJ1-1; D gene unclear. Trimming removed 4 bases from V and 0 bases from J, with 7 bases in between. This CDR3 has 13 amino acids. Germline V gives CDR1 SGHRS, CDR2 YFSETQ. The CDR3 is CASSGSLNTEAFF. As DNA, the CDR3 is TGCGCCAGCAGCGGATCATTGAACACTGAAGCTTTCTTT.

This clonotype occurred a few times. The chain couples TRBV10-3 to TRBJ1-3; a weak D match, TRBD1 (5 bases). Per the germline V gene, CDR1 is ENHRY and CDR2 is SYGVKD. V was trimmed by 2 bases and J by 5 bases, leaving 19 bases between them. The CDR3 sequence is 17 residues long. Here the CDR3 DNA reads TGTGCCATCAGTGAGCCCACCAGTACAGGTTATAGAAACACCATATATTTT. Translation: CAISEPTSTGYRNTIYF.

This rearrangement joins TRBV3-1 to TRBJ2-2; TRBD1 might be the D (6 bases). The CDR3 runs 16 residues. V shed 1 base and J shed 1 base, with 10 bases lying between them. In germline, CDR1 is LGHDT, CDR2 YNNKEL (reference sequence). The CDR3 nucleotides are TGTGCCAGCAGCCAAGGGCAGGGGCTGAACACCGGGGAGCTGTTTTTT. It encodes CASSQGQGLNTGELFF.